The T cell receptor beta chain under discussion was sequenced for a study of cytomegalovirus exposure and HLA in healthy donors. Whole-study context: The same platform was used for the 130 or so validation repertoires and the roughly 730 first-cohort repertoires, a later analysis reported. Study-level points and caveats: TCR beta chains numbering more than 150 were designated cytomegalovirus-associated. The study found most TCR sequences rare, yet found some public TCRs in many donors. With high specificity and sensitivity, the classifier reportedly diagnosed cytomegalovirus status.

The method was immunoSEQ multiplex PCR; TCRdb's version includes in-frame clones alone and lacks a portion of them. The sample includes 100,000 to 150,000 clones, nearly 90% seen only once; the top ten take around 3.4%. The CDR3 covers 15 residues. Germline V gene data show CDR1 as MNHEY and CDR2 as SVGAGI. Trimming shortened V by 6 bases and J by 2 bases, and 15 bases separated the two germline ends. With respect to this clone: Its antigen remains unknown.

This receptor was identified in a man under 40 in good health and CMV-seronegative. The source material was PBMCs. The genes are TRBV6-5 and TRBJ2-3; D might be TRBD1 (6 bases). DNA for the CDR3: TGTGCCAGCAGAAACGGACAGTTACTCACAGATACGCAGTATTTT. Translation: CASRNGQLLTDTQYF.